The clone carrying this TCR beta chain showed up just once. Authors' methods: Counts of nucleated cells, estimated from reference gene primer amplification, were obtained. TCRdb's copy holds only in-frame clones and misses some; the assay was immunoSEQ multiplex PCR. V, J and clone size were drawn from that table, and D and trimming were deduced from the DNA. The repertoire includes about 250,000 clones, approximately 85% of them detected once, and roughly 4% sits in the top ten. The sample belongs to a study of blood T cell repertoires in COVID-19. Study context: Whether acute or convalescent, the COVID-19 samples came from the United States, Italy and Spain. T cells, B-cell-depleted T cells, or PBMCs provided the cDNA or gDNA that served as material.

V shed 4 bases and J shed 8 bases, with 7 bases lying between them. CDR1 SGDLS and CDR2 YYNGEE come from the germline V gene. The CDR3 runs 12 residues. The chain is built from TRBV9 and TRBJ1-6; D might be TRBD1 (6 bases). The sample consisted of peripheral blood. This receptor was obtained from a man aged 45 to 65 with acute or convalescent COVID-19. The CDR3 reads CASSKGDSPLHF. The CDR3 coding sequence is TGTGCCAGCAGCAAGGGGGATTCACCCCTCCACTTT.